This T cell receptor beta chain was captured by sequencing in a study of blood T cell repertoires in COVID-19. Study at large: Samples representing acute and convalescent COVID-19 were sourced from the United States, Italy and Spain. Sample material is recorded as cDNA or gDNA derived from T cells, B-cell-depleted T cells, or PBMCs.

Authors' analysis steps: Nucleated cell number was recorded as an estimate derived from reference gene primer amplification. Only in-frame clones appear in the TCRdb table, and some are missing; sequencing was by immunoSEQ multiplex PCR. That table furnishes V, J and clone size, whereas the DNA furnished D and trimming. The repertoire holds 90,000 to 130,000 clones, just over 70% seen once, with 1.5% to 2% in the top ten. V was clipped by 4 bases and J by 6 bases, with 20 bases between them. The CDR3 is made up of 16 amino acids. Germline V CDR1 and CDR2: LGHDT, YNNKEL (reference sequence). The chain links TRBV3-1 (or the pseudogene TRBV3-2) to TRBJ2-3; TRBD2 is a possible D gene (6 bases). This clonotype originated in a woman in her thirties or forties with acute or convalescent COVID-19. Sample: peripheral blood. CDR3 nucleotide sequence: TGTGCCAGCAGCCCTCCGGGACTTAGCCTATGGGATACGCAGTATTTT. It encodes CASSPPGLSLWDTQYF.